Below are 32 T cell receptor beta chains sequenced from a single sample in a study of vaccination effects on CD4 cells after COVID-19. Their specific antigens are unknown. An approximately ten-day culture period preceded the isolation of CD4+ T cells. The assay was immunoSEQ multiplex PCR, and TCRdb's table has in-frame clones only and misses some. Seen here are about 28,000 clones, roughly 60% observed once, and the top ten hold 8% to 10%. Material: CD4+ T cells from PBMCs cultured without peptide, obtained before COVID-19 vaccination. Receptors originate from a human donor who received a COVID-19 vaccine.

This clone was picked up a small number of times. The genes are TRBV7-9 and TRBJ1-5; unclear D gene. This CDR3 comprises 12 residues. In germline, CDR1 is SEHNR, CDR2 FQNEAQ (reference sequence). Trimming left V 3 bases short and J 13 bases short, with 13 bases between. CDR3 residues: CASSFGSDFQHF. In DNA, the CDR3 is TGTGCCAGCAGCTTTGGATCGGATTTTCAGCATTTT.

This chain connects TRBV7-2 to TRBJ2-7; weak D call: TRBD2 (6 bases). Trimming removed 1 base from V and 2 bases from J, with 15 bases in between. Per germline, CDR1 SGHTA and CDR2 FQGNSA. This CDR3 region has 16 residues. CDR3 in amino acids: CASSLDSGSTAYEQYF. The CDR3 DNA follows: TGTGCCAGCAGCTTAGATTCCGGGAGCACCGCCTACGAGCAGTACTTC.

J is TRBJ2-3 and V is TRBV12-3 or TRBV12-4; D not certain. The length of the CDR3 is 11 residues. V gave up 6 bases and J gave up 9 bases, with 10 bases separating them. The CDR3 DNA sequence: TGTGCCAGCAGGGGTGGTAGGACGCAGTATTTT. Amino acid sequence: CASRGGRTQYF.

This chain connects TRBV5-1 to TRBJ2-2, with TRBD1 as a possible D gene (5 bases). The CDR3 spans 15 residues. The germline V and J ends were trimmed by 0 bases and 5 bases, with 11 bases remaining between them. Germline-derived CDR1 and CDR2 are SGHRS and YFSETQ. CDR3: CASSLDIGVTGELFF. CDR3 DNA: TGCGCCAGCAGCTTGGATATAGGGGTGACCGGGGAGCTGTTTTTT.

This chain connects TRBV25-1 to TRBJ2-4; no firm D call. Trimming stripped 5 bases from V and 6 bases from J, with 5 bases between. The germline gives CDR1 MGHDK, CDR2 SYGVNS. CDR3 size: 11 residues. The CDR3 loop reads CASSRSNIQYF. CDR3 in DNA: TGTGCCAGCAGTAGGTCAAACATTCAGTACTTC.

CDR3 coding DNA: TGTGCCAGCAGCTCGGGACAGGGCGAAACCGGGGAGCTGTTTTTT. Its protein is CASSSGQGETGELFF. The V and J genes are TRBV5-8 and TRBJ2-2, with 9 bases identical to TRBD1. Trimming took 3 bases from V and 5 from J; bases not matched to a gene: 5. The germline V gene has CDR1 SGHTS and CDR2 YDEGEE. The CDR3 is made up of 15 amino acids.

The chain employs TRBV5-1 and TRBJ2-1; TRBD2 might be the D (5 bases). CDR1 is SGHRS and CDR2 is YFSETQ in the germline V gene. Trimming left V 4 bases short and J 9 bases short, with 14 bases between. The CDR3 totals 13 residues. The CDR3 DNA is TGCGCCAGCAGCCCCGGGTCCGGAGGTGAGCAGTTCTTC. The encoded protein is CASSPGSGGEQFF.

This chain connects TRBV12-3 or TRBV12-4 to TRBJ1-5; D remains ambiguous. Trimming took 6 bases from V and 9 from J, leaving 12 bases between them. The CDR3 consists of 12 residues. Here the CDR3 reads CASSARGRPQHF. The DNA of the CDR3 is TGTGCCAGCAGCGCCAGAGGGAGGCCCCAGCATTTT.

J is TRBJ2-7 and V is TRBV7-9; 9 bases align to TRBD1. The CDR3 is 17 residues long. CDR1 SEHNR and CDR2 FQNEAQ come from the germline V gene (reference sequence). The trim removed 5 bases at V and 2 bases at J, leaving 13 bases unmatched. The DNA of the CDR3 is TGTGCCAGCAGCCCCCGGGGGACAGGGCATATACCCTACGAGCAGTACTTC. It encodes CASSPRGTGHIPYEQYF.

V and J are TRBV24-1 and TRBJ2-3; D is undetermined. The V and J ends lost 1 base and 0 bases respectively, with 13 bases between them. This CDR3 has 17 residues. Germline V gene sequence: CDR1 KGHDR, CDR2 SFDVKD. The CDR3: CATSDLPGADSTDTQYF. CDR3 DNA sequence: TGTGCCACCAGTGATTTACCCGGAGCTGATAGCACAGATACGCAGTATTTT.

CDR3 DNA sequence: TGTGCCAGCAGTGAATACGAGCAGTACTTC. Translation gives CASSEYEQYF. V and J are TRBV25-1 and TRBJ2-7; no firm D call. Germline CDR1 is MGHDK and CDR2 is SYGVNS. The CDR3 runs to 10 residues. V lost 0 bases and J 6 bases, leaving 0 bases between the germline ends.

CDR3 sequence: CASSARTKETQYF. CDR3 nucleotide sequence: TGTGCCAGCAGCGCGCGGACAAAAGAGACCCAGTACTTC. V and J are TRBV9 and TRBJ2-5, with TRBD1 as a possible D gene (5 bases). Germline-derived CDR1 and CDR2 are SGDLS and YYNGEE. The CDR3 is 13 amino acids. The V gene lost 3 bases and the J gene lost 3 bases, with 9 bases spanning the gap.

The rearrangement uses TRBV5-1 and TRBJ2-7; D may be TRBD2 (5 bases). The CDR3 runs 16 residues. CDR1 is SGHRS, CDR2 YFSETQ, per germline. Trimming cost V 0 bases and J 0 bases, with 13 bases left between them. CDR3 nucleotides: TGCGCCAGCAGCTTGGAAGCGTCTAGCAGCTCCTACGAGCAGTACTTC. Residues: CASSLEASSSSYEQYF.

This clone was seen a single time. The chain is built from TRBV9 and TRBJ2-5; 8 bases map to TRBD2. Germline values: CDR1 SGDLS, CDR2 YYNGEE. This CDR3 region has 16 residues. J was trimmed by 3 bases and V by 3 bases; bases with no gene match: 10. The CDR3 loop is CASSAQGRGAKETQYF. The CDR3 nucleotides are TGTGCCAGCAGCGCCCAGGGGCGGGGGGCAAAAGAGACCCAGTACTTC.

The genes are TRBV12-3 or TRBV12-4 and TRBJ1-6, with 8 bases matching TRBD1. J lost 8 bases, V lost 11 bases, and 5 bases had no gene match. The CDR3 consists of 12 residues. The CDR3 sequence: CAVRQGYSPLHF. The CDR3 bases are TGTGCCGTTAGACAGGGGTATTCACCCCTCCACTTT.

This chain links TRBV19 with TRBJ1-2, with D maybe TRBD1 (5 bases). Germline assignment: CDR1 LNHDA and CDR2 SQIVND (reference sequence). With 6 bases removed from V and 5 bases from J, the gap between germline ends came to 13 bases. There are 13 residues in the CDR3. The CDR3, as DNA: TGTGCCAGTAGCCCGGGACGGCTGTATGGCTACACCTTC. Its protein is CASSPGRLYGYTF.

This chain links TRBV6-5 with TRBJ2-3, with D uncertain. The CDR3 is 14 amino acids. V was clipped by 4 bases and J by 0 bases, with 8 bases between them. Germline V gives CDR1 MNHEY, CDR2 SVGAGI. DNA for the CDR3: TGTGCCAGCAGTTTAACTCTTAGCACAGATACGCAGTATTTT. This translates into CASSLTLSTDTQYF.

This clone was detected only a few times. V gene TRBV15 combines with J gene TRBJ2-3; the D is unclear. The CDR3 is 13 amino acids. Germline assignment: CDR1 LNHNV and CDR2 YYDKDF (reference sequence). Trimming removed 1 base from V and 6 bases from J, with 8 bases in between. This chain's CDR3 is CATSRGKSDTQYF. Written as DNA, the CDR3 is TGTGCCACCAGCAGAGGGAAATCGGATACGCAGTATTTT.

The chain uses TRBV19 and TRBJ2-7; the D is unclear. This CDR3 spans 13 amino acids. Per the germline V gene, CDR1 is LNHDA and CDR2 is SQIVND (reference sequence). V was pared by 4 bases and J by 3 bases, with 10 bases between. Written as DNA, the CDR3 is TGTGCCAGTAGTACCAGGTACGACTACGAGCAGTACTTC. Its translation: CASSTRYDYEQYF.

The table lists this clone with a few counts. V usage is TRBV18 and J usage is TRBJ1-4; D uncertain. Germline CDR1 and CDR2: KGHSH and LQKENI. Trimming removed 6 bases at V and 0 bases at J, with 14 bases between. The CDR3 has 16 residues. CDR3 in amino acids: CASSRTGYPTNEKLFF. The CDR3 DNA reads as TGTGCCAGCTCCCGAACGGGATACCCAACTAATGAAAAACTGTTTTTT.

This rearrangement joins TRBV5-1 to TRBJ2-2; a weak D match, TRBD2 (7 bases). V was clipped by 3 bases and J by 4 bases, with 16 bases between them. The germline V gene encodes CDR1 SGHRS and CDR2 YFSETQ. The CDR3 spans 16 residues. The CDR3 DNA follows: TGCGCCAGCAGCTACTCGGGGGGCGTCGGCACCGGGGAGCTGTTTTTT. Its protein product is CASSYSGGVGTGELFF. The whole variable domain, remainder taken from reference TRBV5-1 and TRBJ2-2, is KAGVTQTPRYLIKTRGQQVTLSCSPISGHRSVSWYQQTPGQGLQFLFEYFSETQRNKGNFPGRFSGRQFSNSRSEMNVSTLELGDSALYLCASSYSGGVGTGELFFGEGSRLTVL.

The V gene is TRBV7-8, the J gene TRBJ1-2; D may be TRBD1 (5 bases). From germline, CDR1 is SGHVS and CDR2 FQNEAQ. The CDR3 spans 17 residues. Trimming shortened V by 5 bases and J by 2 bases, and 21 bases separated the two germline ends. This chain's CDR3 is CASSAGYSQDLNYGYTF. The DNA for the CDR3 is TGTGCCAGCAGCGCCGGGTATTCACAGGACTTAAACTATGGCTACACCTTC.

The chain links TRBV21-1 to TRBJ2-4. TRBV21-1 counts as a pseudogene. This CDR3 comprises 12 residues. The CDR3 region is CASSKVGDHQYF. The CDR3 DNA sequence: TGTGCCAGCAGCAAAGTGGGGGACCACCAGTACTTC.

The CDR3 sequence is CSAGLFYGYTF. The DNA of the CDR3 is TGCAGTGCTGGACTTTTCTATGGCTACACCTTC. J is TRBJ1-2 and V is TRBV20-1; D not certain. V was pared by 5 bases and J by 4 bases, with 8 bases between. CDR3 length: 11 amino acids. Germline CDR1 is DFQATT and CDR2 is SNEGSKA (reference sequence).

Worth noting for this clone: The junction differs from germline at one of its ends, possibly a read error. CDR3 DNA: TGTGCCAGCAATCCCCCCGTTGGACAAAACCTTCTTTTT. This translates into CASNPPVGQNLLF. V usage is TRBV28 and J usage is TRBJ1-4, with D perhaps TRBD1 (5 bases). The germline V gene encodes CDR1 MDHEN and CDR2 SYDVKM. The CDR3 has 13 amino acids.

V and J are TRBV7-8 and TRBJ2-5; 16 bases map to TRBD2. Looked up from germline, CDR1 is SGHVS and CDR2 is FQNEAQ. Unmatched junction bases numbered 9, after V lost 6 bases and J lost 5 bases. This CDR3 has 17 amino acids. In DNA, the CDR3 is TGTGCCAGCAGAAACTACGGGACTAGCGGGGGGGCGGAGACCCAGTACTTC. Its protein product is CASRNYGTSGGAETQYF.

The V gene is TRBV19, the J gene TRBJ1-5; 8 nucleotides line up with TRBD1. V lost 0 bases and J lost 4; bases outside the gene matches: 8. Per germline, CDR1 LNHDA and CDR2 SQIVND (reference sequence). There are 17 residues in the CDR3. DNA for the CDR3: TGTGCCAGTAGTATAGAAGGGACAGGAGTCCTAAATCAGCCCCAGCATTTT. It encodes CASSIEGTGVLNQPQHF.

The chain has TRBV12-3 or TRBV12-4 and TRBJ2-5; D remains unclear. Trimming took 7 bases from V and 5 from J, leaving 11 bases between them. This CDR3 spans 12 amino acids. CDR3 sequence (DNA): TGTGCCAGCAAACCCCCCTCGGAGACCCAGTACTTC. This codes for CASKPPSETQYF.

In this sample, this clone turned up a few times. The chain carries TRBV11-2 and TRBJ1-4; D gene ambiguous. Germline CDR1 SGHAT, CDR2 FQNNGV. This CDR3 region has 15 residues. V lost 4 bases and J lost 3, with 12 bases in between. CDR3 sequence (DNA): TGTGCCAGCAGCTACCTCGGGTGGTCTAATGAAAAACTGTTTTTT. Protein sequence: CASSYLGWSNEKLFF.

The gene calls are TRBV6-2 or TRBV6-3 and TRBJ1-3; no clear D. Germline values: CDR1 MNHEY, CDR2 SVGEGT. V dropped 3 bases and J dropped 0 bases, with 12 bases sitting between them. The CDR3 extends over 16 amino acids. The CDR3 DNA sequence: TGTGCCAGCAGTTATCGGTCACTTAGCTCTGGAAACACCATATATTTT. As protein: CASSYRSLSSGNTIYF.

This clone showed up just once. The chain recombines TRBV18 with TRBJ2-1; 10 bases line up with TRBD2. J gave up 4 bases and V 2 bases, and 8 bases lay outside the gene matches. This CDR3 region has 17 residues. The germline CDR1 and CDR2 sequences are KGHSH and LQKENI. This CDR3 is CASSPSFSGGRYNEQFF. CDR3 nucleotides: TGTGCCAGCTCACCATCTTTTAGCGGGGGGCGATACAATGAGCAGTTCTTC.

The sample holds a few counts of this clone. The CDR3 here is CASSLYRSYEQYF. For the CDR3, the DNA is TGTGCCAGCAGCTTGTACAGGAGCTACGAGCAGTACTTC. V usage is TRBV5-6 and J usage is TRBJ2-7, with D perhaps TRBD1 (5 bases). Deletions cut 1 base from V and 3 bases from J, with 8 bases between. The CDR3 contains 13 residues. Germline CDR1 and CDR2: SGHDT and YYEEEE. Full variable domain (outside the CDR3, taken from reference TRBV5-6 and TRBJ2-7): DAGVTQSPTHLIKTRGQQVTLRCSPKSGHDTVSWYQQALGQGPQFIFQYYEEEERQRGNFPDRFSGHQFPNYSSELNVNALLLGDSALYLCASSLYRSYEQYFGPGTRLTVT.